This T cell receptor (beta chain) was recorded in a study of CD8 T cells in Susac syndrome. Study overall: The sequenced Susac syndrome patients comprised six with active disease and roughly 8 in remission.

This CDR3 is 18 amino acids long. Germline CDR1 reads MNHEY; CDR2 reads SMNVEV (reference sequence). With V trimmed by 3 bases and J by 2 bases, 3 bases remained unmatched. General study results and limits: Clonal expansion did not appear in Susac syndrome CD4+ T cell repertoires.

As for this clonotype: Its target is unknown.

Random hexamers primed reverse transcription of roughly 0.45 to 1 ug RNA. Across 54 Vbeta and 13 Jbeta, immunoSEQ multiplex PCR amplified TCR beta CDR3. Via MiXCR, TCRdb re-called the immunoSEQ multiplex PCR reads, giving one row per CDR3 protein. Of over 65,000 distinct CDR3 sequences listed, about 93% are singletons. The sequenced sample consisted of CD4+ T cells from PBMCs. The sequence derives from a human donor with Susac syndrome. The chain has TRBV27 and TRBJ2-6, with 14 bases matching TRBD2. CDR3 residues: CASSFMGLAGAGANVLTF. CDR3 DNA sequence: TGTGCCAGCAGTTTCATGGGACTAGCGGGAGCTGGGGCCAACGTCCTGACTTTC.